The rows below give T cell receptor beta chains drawn from one sample of a study of metastatic and nonmetastatic thyroid tumors. TCRdb re-called the PCR reads with MiXCR. The table includes about 17,000 clones, under 30% detected once. Sequencing was done on a sample of adjacent normal tissue. Receptors originate from a female donor with papillary thyroid cancer or a benign thyroid nodule (not recorded which). Some clones in this sample may be carry-over from other donors' samples. The CDR3 runs from the conserved cysteine through the conserved F or W. Each record gives: clone size, D gene, J gene, V gene, CDR3 protein, CDR3 DNA. The D gene is left open where the match is weak. Rows give clone size only sometimes, using once, few, many, or a class for an expanded clone.

size: many; D: .; J: TRBJ2-3; V: TRBV4-2; CDR3: CASSQAGTDTQYF; DNA: TGTGCCAGCAGCCAAGCAGGCACAGATACGCAGTATTTT
size: few; D: TRBD2; J: TRBJ2-1; V: TRBV28; CDR3: CASSLDSAGDYNEQFF; DNA: TGTGCCAGCAGTTTAGATTCAGCGGGGGACTATAATGAGCAGTTCTTC
size: .; D: .; J: TRBJ1-4; V: TRBV20-1; CDR3: CSASLITNEKLFF; DNA: TGCAGTGCTAGTCTCATAACTAATGAAAAACTGTTTTTT
size: .; D: .; J: TRBJ2-7; V: TRBV27; CDR3: CASRPLTSVGPYYQYF; DNA: TGTGCCAGCAGGCCCCTGACAAGCGTGGGGCCCTACTATCAGTACTTC
size: many; D: .; J: TRBJ2-7; V: TRBV18; CDR3: CASSPPGTGYEQYF; DNA: TGTGCCAGCTCACCACCGGGGACTGGGTACGAGCAGTACTTC
size: .; D: TRBD1; J: TRBJ2-5; V: TRBV20-1; CDR3: CSAGLTGDRYQETQYF; DNA: TGCAGTGCCGGACTTACAGGGGACCGATACCAAGAGACCCAGTACTTC
size: medium-sized; D: .; J: TRBJ2-7; V: TRBV20-1; CDR3: CSARDARVFSYEQYF; DNA: TGCAGTGCTAGAGACGCTAGAGTTTTCTCCTACGAGCAGTACTTC
size: many; D: .; J: TRBJ2-7; V: TRBV9; CDR3: CASSVGLGGYEQYF; DNA: TGTGCCAGCAGCGTAGGGTTAGGGGGCTACGAGCAGTACTTC
size: many; D: TRBD2; J: TRBJ2-3; V: TRBV20-1; CDR3: CSARLAGADTQYF; DNA: TGCAGTGCTAGACTAGCGGGAGCAGATACGCAGTATTTT
size: many; D: .; J: TRBJ2-2; V: TRBV9; CDR3: CASSPRITLNTGELFF; DNA: TGTGCCAGCAGCCCCAGGATTACTCTTAACACCGGGGAGCTGTTTTTT
size: many; D: TRBD2; J: TRBJ2-3; V: TRBV30; CDR3: CAWSRGTLAGATDTQYF; DNA: TGTGCCTGGAGTCGGGGCACACTAGCGGGAGCCACAGATACGCAGTATTTT
size: many; D: TRBD1; J: TRBJ2-3; V: TRBV9; CDR3: CASSPSAGQGATDTQYF; DNA: TGTGCCAGCAGCCCGTCGGCCGGGCAGGGGGCCACAGATACGCAGTATTTT
size: medium-sized; D: TRBD1; J: TRBJ1-1; V: TRBV6-1; CDR3: CASGQGAVNTEAFF; DNA: TGTGCCAGCGGTCAGGGGGCAGTGAACACTGAAGCTTTCTTT
size: .; D: .; J: TRBJ2-7; V: TRBV2; CDR3: CASSVPPKTHGQYF; DNA: TGTGCCAGCAGTGTCCCACCAAAGACCCACGGGCAGTACTTC
size: many; D: TRBD2; J: TRBJ2-5; V: TRBV20-1; CDR3: CSARPPGLASETQYF; DNA: TGCAGTGCAAGACCCCCGGGACTAGCGTCCGAGACCCAGTACTTC
size: many; D: TRBD2; J: TRBJ2-7; V: TRBV9; CDR3: CASSPRTSDYEQYF; DNA: TGTGCCAGCAGCCCTCGGACTAGTGACTACGAGCAGTACTTC
size: many; D: TRBD2; J: TRBJ2-3; V: TRBV19; CDR3: CASSPQRTSGGTDTQYF; DNA: TGTGCCAGTAGTCCCCAACGGACTAGCGGGGGCACAGATACGCAGTATTTT
size: few; D: .; J: TRBJ1-2; V: TRBV27; CDR3: CASSSGRYGYTF; DNA: TGTGCCAGCAGTTCTGGGAGATATGGCTACACCTTC
size: medium-sized; D: .; J: TRBJ2-7; V: TRBV20-1; CDR3: CSARDSPSSYEQYF; DNA: TGCAGTGCTAGGGACAGTCCAAGCTCCTACGAGCAGTACTTC
size: few; D: .; J: TRBJ1-5; V: TRBV28; CDR3: CASSFPPRHRGGNQPQHF; DNA: TGTGCCAGCAGTTTCCCTCCCCGACACCGGGGTGGCAATCAGCCCCAGCATTTT
size: medium-sized; D: TRBD1; J: TRBJ2-1; V: TRBV15; CDR3: CATSRVSGGNEQFF; DNA: TGTGCCACCAGCAGAGTATCAGGGGGCAATGAGCAGTTCTTC
size: few; D: TRBD1; J: TRBJ2-7; V: TRBV5-1; CDR3: CASSSTGTGVHEQYF; DNA: TGTGCAAGCAGCTCAACCGGGACAGGGGTACACGAGCAGTACTTC
size: .; D: TRBD1; J: TRBJ1-5; V: TRBV6-2/TRBV6-3; CDR3: CASSWGTDSNQPQHF; DNA: TGTGCCAGCAGTTGGGGGACAGATAGCAATCAGCCCCAGCATTTT
size: few; D: .; J: TRBJ2-7; V: TRBV20-1; CDR3: CSARRGDYEQYF; DNA: TGCAGTGCTAGGAGGGGGGACTACGAGCAGTACTTC
size: .; D: .; J: TRBJ1-1; V: TRBV20-1; CDR3: CSATYSRGLMNTEAFF; DNA: TGCAGTGCAACATACTCACGCGGACTCATGAACACTGAAGCTTTCTTT
size: .; D: TRBD1; J: TRBJ1-1; V: TRBV6-1; CDR3: CVSNPTGFDTEAFF; DNA: TGTGTCAGCAATCCGACAGGGTTCGACACTGAAGCTTTCTTT
size: many; D: .; J: TRBJ2-1; V: TRBV7-9; CDR3: CASSLLEDEQFF; DNA: TGTGCCAGCAGCTTATTAGAGGATGAGCAGTTCTTC
size: few; D: .; J: TRBJ2-7; V: TRBV6-5; CDR3: CASSYPGPTPYEQYF; DNA: TGTGCCAGTAGTTACCCGGGACCAACCCCCTACGAGCAGTACTTC
size: .; D: TRBD2; J: TRBJ2-7; V: TRBV2; CDR3: CASSSGTRDYEQYF; DNA: TGTGCCAGCAGTTCCGGGACTAGAGACTACGAGCAGTACTTC
size: .; D: TRBD2; J: TRBJ2-2; V: TRBV2; CDR3: CVGSVLAGGPGTGELFF; DNA: TGTGTCGGCAGTGTGCTAGCGGGAGGGCCGGGCACCGGGGAGCTGTTTTTT
size: few; D: .; J: TRBJ1-1; V: TRBV12-3/TRBV12-4; CDR3: CASSLGWGTEAFF; DNA: TGTGCCAGCAGTTTGGGTTGGGGTACTGAAGCTTTCTTT
size: few; D: .; J: TRBJ2-1; V: TRBV28; CDR3: CASSLGGSSSYNEQFF; DNA: TGTGCCAGCAGCCTTGGTGGTAGTTCCTCCTACAATGAGCAGTTCTTC
size: .; D: .; J: TRBJ1-3; V: TRBV14; CDR3: CASSQPGEDSTIYF; DNA: TGTGCCAGCAGCCAACCTGGGGAGGATAGCACCATATATTTT
size: many; D: TRBD1; J: TRBJ1-4; V: TRBV5-4; CDR3: CASSTGGRSEKLFF; DNA: TGTGCCAGCAGCACAGGGGGAAGGAGTGAAAAACTGTTTTTT
size: many; D: .; J: TRBJ2-1; V: TRBV5-1; CDR3: CASSLNYYEQFF; DNA: TGCGCCAGCAGCTTGAACTACTATGAGCAGTTCTTC
size: many; D: TRBD1; J: TRBJ1-1; V: TRBV4-1; CDR3: CASSQDPGQAYTEAFF; DNA: TGCGCCAGCAGCCAAGATCCGGGACAGGCCTACACTGAAGCTTTCTTT
size: few; D: .; J: TRBJ1-1; V: TRBV2; CDR3: CASSEMGRGLGAFF; DNA: TGTGCCAGCAGTGAAATGGGGAGGGGACTGGGGGCTTTCTTT
size: many; D: .; J: TRBJ2-2; V: TRBV9; CDR3: CASSVGWGAGELFF; DNA: TGTGCCAGCAGCGTAGGATGGGGGGCCGGGGAGCTGTTTTTT
size: medium-sized; D: .; J: TRBJ1-6; V: TRBV6-2/TRBV6-3; CDR3: CASSYMHSPLHF; DNA: TGTGCCAGCAGTTACATGCATTCACCCCTCCACTTT
size: large; D: .; J: TRBJ2-1; V: TRBV6-2/TRBV6-3; CDR3: CASSPEDSGEQFF; DNA: TGTGCCAGCAGCCCTGAAGACAGCGGCGAGCAGTTCTTC
size: .; D: .; J: TRBJ2-3; V: TRBV7-3; CDR3: CASSLKGGQGRTDTQYF; DNA: TGTGCCAGCTCCCTAAAGGGGGGGCAGGGGAGAACAGATACGCAGTACTTT
size: .; D: TRBD1; J: TRBJ1-2; V: TRBV27; CDR3: CASSLNVPGQGNYGYTF; DNA: TGTGCCAGCAGCTTAAACGTCCCGGGACAGGGGAACTATGGCTACACCTTC
size: .; D: TRBD1; J: TRBJ1-2; V: TRBV4-1; CDR3: CASSHRAGQGGGYTF; DNA: TGCGCCAGCAGCCATCGAGCGGGACAGGGTGGTGGCTACACCTTT
size: many; D: TRBD2; J: TRBJ2-1; V: TRBV2; CDR3: CASSLTSGNSYNEQFF; DNA: TGTGCCAGCAGCCTTACTAGCGGAAACTCCTACAATGAGCAGTTCTTC
size: many; D: .; J: TRBJ2-1; V: TRBV3-1; CDR3: CASNQEVQTFSYNEQFF; DNA: TGTGCCAGCAACCAAGAAGTTCAGACATTCTCCTACAATGAGCAGTTCTTC
size: many; D: TRBD2; J: TRBJ2-3; V: TRBV13; CDR3: CASSSGRSTDTQYF; DNA: TGTGCCAGCAGTAGCGGGAGGAGCACAGATACGCAGTATTTT
size: few; D: TRBD2; J: TRBJ2-1; V: TRBV6-8; CDR3: CAGRPTGTRLHEQFF; DNA: TGTGCCGGCAGGCCAACAGGGACTAGGCTTCATGAGCAGTTCTTC
size: .; D: .; J: TRBJ2-7; V: TRBV9; CDR3: CASILEQGREQYF; DNA: TGTGCCAGCATCTTAGAACAGGGCCGCGAGCAGTACTTC
size: few; D: TRBD1; J: TRBJ2-1; V: TRBV19; CDR3: CASSMLQGATSPTLGEQFF; DNA: TGTGCCAGTAGTATGTTACAGGGGGCCACTAGCCCCACGCTTGGTGAGCAGTTCTTC
size: many; D: .; J: TRBJ1-6; V: TRBV20-1; CDR3: CSASRLQESPLHF; DNA: TGCAGTGCTAGTCGTCTACAGGAGTCACCCCTCCACTTT
size: once; D: .; J: TRBJ1-1; V: TRBV2; CDR3: CASRQRQAFF; DNA: TGTGCCAGCAGACAAAGACAAGCTTTCTTT
size: medium-sized; D: TRBD1; J: TRBJ2-2; V: TRBV10-2; CDR3: CASRQGATGELFF; DNA: TGCGCCAGCAGACAGGGGGCCACCGGGGAGCTGTTTTTT
size: many; D: TRBD2; J: TRBJ2-4; V: TRBV2; CDR3: CASSPGTSGRSEDF; DNA: TGTGCCAGCAGCCCCGGGACTAGCGGGAGGAGTGAGGACTTC
size: many; D: .; J: TRBJ2-2; V: TRBV7-2; CDR3: CASSLGSGELFF; DNA: TGTGCCAGCAGCTTAGGGTCCGGGGAGCTGTTTTTT
size: few; D: TRBD2; J: TRBJ2-3; V: TRBV5-1; CDR3: CASSLASGSGSDTQYF; DNA: TGCGCCAGCAGCTTGGCTAGCGGGAGTGGGTCAGATACGCAGTATTTT
size: medium-sized; D: .; J: TRBJ1-6; V: TRBV28; CDR3: CASGVTANYNSPLHF; DNA: TGTGCCAGCGGAGTGACAGCCAACTATAATTCACCCCTCCACTTT